One and the same sample provided the 10 T cell receptor beta chains below, sequenced in a study of T cells in Graves' hyperthyroidism and ophthalmopathy (dated by TCRdb to between 2018 and 2020). Libraries were prepared through multiplex PCR. The run used an Illumina HiSeq 2000. TCR beta CDR3 regions were amplified from RNA transcripts. For the first round of RT-PCR on the TCR CDR3, the HTBI primer set was used together with the Qiagen OneStep RT-PCR kit. TCRdb itself trimmed the public reads at Q25 with fastp, ran MiXCR and retained productive beta chains. When rows share a CDR3 protein, they turn into one entry using the most common DNA and genes. The sample table contains a few hundred thousand distinct CDR3 sequences; only one count was recorded for roughly an eighth of them. Roughly 33% of the sample lies in the top ten. The material sequenced was blood. Receptors originate from a woman aged 35 to 49 with Graves' ophthalmopathy.

This clonotype came up a few times. The rearrangement joins TRBV19 to TRBJ1-1; TRBD1 matches at 7 bases. V lost 9 bases and J lost 3; bases outside the gene matches: 22. CDR1 and CDR2 (germline): LNHDA, SQIVND (reference sequence). This CDR3 comprises 18 residues. The CDR3 here is CASRPGARQGKIYTEAFF. The CDR3 DNA follows: TGTGCCAGCAGACCAGGGGCAAGACAGGGAAAGATTTACACTGAAGCTTTCTTT.

V gene TRBV5-6 combines with J gene TRBJ2-1; D is uncertain. The CDR3 totals 11 residues. In germline, CDR1 is SGHDT, CDR2 YYEEEE. Trimming stripped 2 bases from V and 5 bases from J, with 2 bases between. The CDR3 DNA follows: TGTGCCAGCAGCTTCCACAATGAGCAGTTCTTC. This gives the protein CASSFHNEQFF.

This clonotype was seen repeatedly, ten times or more. The rearrangement joins TRBV7-2 to TRBJ2-7; D is ambiguous. Trimming shortened V by 2 bases and J by 6 bases, and 8 bases separated the two germline ends. From germline, CDR1 is SGHTA and CDR2 FQGNSA. The CDR3 totals 12 residues. CDR3 coding DNA: TGTGCCAGCAGCTTACGGTCTGGCGAGCAGTACTTC. The encoded protein is CASSLRSGEQYF.

This clonotype showed up just a few times. The chain joins TRBV7-9 to TRBJ2-4; perhaps D is TRBD1 or TRBD2 (5 bases each). CDR3 length: 16 amino acids. The V end was cut by 5 bases, the J end by 1 base, with 15 bases between. Germline CDR1 and CDR2: SEHNR and FQNEAQ (reference sequence). DNA of the CDR3: TGTGCCAGCAGCCCCCGGGAAGGGGCGGCCAAAAACATTCAGTACTTC. Protein product: CASSPREGAAKNIQYF.

This clonotype has ten or more counts. The genes are TRBV12-3 or TRBV12-4 and TRBJ2-1; a possible D gene is TRBD1 (8 bases). The CDR3 covers 15 residues. The V end lost 6 bases, the J end lost 4 bases, and 16 bases lay between the germline ends. The CDR3 sequence: CASRPDRGGYNEQFF. CDR3 sequence (DNA): TGTGCCAGCAGACCCGACAGGGGAGGGTACAATGAGCAGTTCTTC.

V is TRBV4-1 and J is TRBJ1-1; D is possibly TRBD1 (6 bases). The V and J ends lost 3 bases and 0 bases respectively, with 11 bases between them. The germline V gene has CDR1 MGHRA and CDR2 YSYEKL. This CDR3 spans 15 amino acids. The CDR3 DNA reads as TGCGCCAGCAGCCATACACAGGGATTGAACACTGAAGCTTTCTTT. Translation: CASSHTQGLNTEAFF.

Turning to this clonotype: This sequence may be a read error, since a much larger clone differs from it by one base. The chain is built from TRBV29-1 and TRBJ2-5; 7 bases agree with TRBD1. The CDR3 spans 12 residues. CDR1 and CDR2 (germline): SQVTM, ANQGSEA. The CDR3 region has the DNA TGCAGCGCTGGGACAGCTCAAGAGACCCGGTACTTC. Amino acid sequence: CSAGTAQETRYF.

This chain joins TRBV7-9 and TRBJ2-1; 8 bases agree with TRBD1. The V segment lost 5 bases and the J segment 4 bases; nucleotides outside the gene matches: 7. CDR1 is SEHNR and CDR2 is FQNEAQ in the germline V gene (reference sequence). The CDR3 is made up of 15 amino acids. In nucleotides, the CDR3 is TGTGCCAGCAGCCTTAGTCGGACAGGGTACAATGAGCAGTTCTTC. This gives the protein CASSLSRTGYNEQFF.

This clonotype has a count of ten or more. The chain combines TRBV28 with TRBJ1-1; D unresolved. Per the germline V gene, CDR1 is MDHEN and CDR2 is SYDVKM. V gave up 5 bases and J gave up 0 bases, with 16 bases separating them. The CDR3 has 16 residues. CDR3 region: CASSHGSARMNTEAFF. CDR3 bases: TGTGCCAGCAGTCATGGGTCAGCTCGGATGAACACTGAAGCTTTCTTT.

The chain recombines TRBV3-1 with TRBJ2-5; 7 bases map to TRBD2. CDR1 and CDR2 from the germline V gene are LGHDT and YNNKEL (reference sequence). The ends lost 4 bases at V and 5 bases at J; junction bases unmatched: 16. The CDR3 has 17 residues. Here the CDR3 reads CASSPTLRGLGKETQYF. CDR3 sequence (DNA): TGTGCCAGCAGCCCTACGCTTCGTGGACTAGGGAAGGAGACCCAGTACTTC.